Below are 2 T cell receptor beta chains sequenced from a single sample in a study of shared clonotypes between healthy human individuals. The assay was immunoSEQ multiplex PCR, and TCRdb's table has in-frame clones only and misses some. The profile shows 150,000 to 200,000 clones, around 93% of them singletons. The source material was naive CD4+ T cells sorted from blood. The subset was: CD45RA+ positively selected. These receptor sequences come from a woman aged 30 to 39 in good health.

In regard to this clone: Mismatch with germline at one junction end may stem from a read error. The same CDR3 arises from other DNA sequences in this sample as well. The chain recombines TRBV7-8 with TRBJ2-7; D gene unclear. Germline values: CDR1 SGHVS, CDR2 FQNEAQ. The CDR3 covers 12 residues. Here the CDR3 DNA reads TGCGCCAGCAGCCGCGACGTCGGGGAGCAGTACTTC. Its protein is CASSRDVGEQYF.

The chain is built from TRBV28 and TRBJ2-7; D call uncertain. V gave up 8 bases and J gave up 2 bases, with 13 bases separating them. Germline loops: CDR1 MDHEN, CDR2 SYDVKM. This CDR3 has 13 residues. CDR3 region: CASALSPTYEQYF. CDR3 DNA sequence: TGTGCCAGCGCTCTGTCCCCCACCTACGAGCAGTACTTC.